These 23 T cell receptor beta chains were sequenced from one sample in a study of T cell changes during pregnancy in multiple sclerosis. Only in-frame clones appear in the TCRdb table, and some are missing; sequencing was by immunoSEQ multiplex PCR. This sample carries around 20,000 clones, 91% of them seen once, and the ten largest clones take 0.6% to 0.7%. Sequences were derived from CD4+ T cells from peripheral blood mononuclear cells, sampled in the third trimester of pregnancy. The source is a female donor in good health, enrolled as a control in a pregnancy study.

CDR3 protein: CASQGGTNTEAFF. In DNA, the CDR3 is TGTGCTAGTCAGGGCGGGACGAACACTGAAGCTTTCTTT. The chain links TRBV12-5 to TRBJ1-1, with D possibly TRBD1 on 5 matching bases. This CDR3 has 13 amino acids. V was clipped by 8 bases and J by 1 base, with 11 bases between them. Per germline, CDR1 LGHNT and CDR2 FRNRAP.

The chain joins TRBV28 to TRBJ1-1; perhaps TRBD1 as D (5 bases). V was pared by 3 bases and J by 1 base, with 12 bases between. In germline, CDR1 is MDHEN, CDR2 SYDVKM. The CDR3 spans 15 residues. The CDR3 spells CASSFVAGKNTEAFF. The CDR3 DNA reads TGTGCCAGCAGTTTTGTCGCAGGGAAGAACACTGAAGCTTTCTTT.

V and J are TRBV4-3 and TRBJ2-7; possibly TRBD1 for D (5 bases). The germline gives CDR1 LGHNA, CDR2 YSLEER. V was trimmed by 4 bases and J by 3 bases, leaving 16 bases between them. The CDR3 length is 15 residues. The CDR3 loop is CASSRADSSRYEQYF. CDR3 coding DNA: TGCGCCAGCAGCCGGGCCGACAGTTCTCGCTACGAGCAGTACTTC.

About this clone itself: The junction departs from germline at one end; a sequencing error may be responsible. The CDR3 DNA sequence: TGCGCCAGCAGCTCCCCCGGGACAGGGTTGAATACTGAAGCTTTCTTT. Translation: CASSSPGTGLNTEAFF. The chain is built from TRBV5-1 and TRBJ1-1; 9 nucleotides align to TRBD1. CDR3 length: 16 residues. Germline assignment: CDR1 SGHRS and CDR2 YFSETQ.

The chain is built from TRBV4-1 and TRBJ2-7; TRBD1 matches at 8 bases. The CDR3 spans 14 residues. Unmatched junction bases numbered 8, after V lost 4 bases and J lost 6 bases. Germline V gene data show CDR1 as MGHRA and CDR2 as YSYEKL. Here the CDR3 reads CASSPGQGPFEQYF. DNA for the CDR3: TGCGCCAGCAGCCCAGGACAGGGACCCTTCGAGCAGTACTTC.

CDR3 in DNA: TGTGCCAGCAGTTACTCGGAGGGACCCCGTGAGCAGTTCTTC. Protein: CASSYSEGPREQFF. This chain connects TRBV6-6 to TRBJ2-1, with TRBD2 as a possible D gene (6 bases). In germline, CDR1 is MNHNY, CDR2 SVGAGI (reference sequence). This CDR3 is 14 amino acids long. V shed 0 bases and J shed 9 bases, with 12 bases lying between them.

V gene TRBV11-3 combines with J gene TRBJ1-2; D ambiguous. Germline assignment: CDR1 SGHNT and CDR2 YENEEA. The CDR3 sequence is 14 residues long. Trimming left V 5 bases short and J 6 bases short, with 16 bases between. The CDR3 is CASSAGAFRHGYTF. The CDR3 bases are TGTGCCAGCAGCGCGGGAGCTTTCCGTCATGGCTACACCTTC.

The chain has TRBV4-1 and TRBJ2-3; tentatively, D is TRBD1 (6 bases). Germline lookup yields CDR1 MGHRA and CDR2 YSYEKL. The CDR3 is 17 residues long. Trimming removed 0 bases at V and 6 bases at J, with 19 bases between. The CDR3 coding sequence is TGCGCCAGCAGCCAAGATTATGGGGGCGATTTTATGGATACGCAGTATTTT. This translates into CASSQDYGGDFMDTQYF.

The chain has TRBV18 and TRBJ1-3; D is uncertain. V lost 6 bases to trimming and J lost 0 bases, with 12 bases between them. Germline CDR1 and CDR2: KGHSH and LQKENI. The length of the CDR3 is 15 residues. The CDR3 loop is CASSPEGNSGNTIYF. The CDR3 nucleotides read TGTGCCAGCTCCCCTGAGGGTAACTCTGGAAACACCATATATTTT. Full variable domain (rest looked up from reference TRBV18 and TRBJ1-3): NAGVMQNPRHLVRRRGQEARLRCSPMKGHSHVYWYRQLPEEGLKFMVYLQKENIIDESGMPKERFSAEFPKEGPSILRIQQVVRGDSAAYFCASSPEGNSGNTIYFGEGSWLTVV.

V and J are TRBV30 and TRBJ1-6, with D possibly TRBD1 on 5 matching bases. V was pared by 8 bases and J by 5 bases, with 16 bases between. Germline-derived CDR1 and CDR2 are GTSNPN and SVGIG (reference sequence). The CDR3 is 14 amino acids. CDR3 bases: TGTGCCCGTGGAGGGGCAATGAATAATTCACCCCTCCACTTT. It translates to CARGGAMNNSPLHF.

The V and J genes are TRBV25-1 and TRBJ1-1; TRBD1 is a possible D gene (6 bases). The V end lost 7 bases, the J end lost 5 bases, and 14 bases lay between the germline ends. CDR1 is MGHDK, CDR2 SYGVNS, per germline. The CDR3 is 13 residues long. Written as DNA, the CDR3 is TGTGCCAGCACGGGGGGCGCGAGGACTGAAGCTTTCTTT. It yields the protein CASTGGARTEAFF.

This clone came up a few times. V and J are TRBV7-2 and TRBJ2-1; unclear D gene. The CDR3 spans 11 residues. Germline V gene data show CDR1 as SGHTA and CDR2 as FQGNSA. V was shortened by 5 bases and J by 6 bases, with 5 bases between the two germline ends. In nucleotides, the CDR3 is TGTGCCAGCAGCCTGTTCAATGAGCAGTTCTTC. The encoded protein is CASSLFNEQFF.

The CDR3 protein is CASSSQGAEQPQHF. In nucleotides, the CDR3 is TGTGCCAGCAGTAGTCAGGGGGCCGAACAGCCCCAGCATTTT. The chain carries TRBV5-4 and TRBJ1-5; TRBD1 aligns across 8 bases. After removal of 5 bases from V and 7 bases from J, the junction contained 8 bases not matched to a gene. Germline values: CDR1 SGHNT, CDR2 YYREEE (reference sequence). CDR3 length: 14 residues.

The chain is built from TRBV7-2 and TRBJ2-3; the D gene is possibly TRBD1 (5 bases). The germline gives CDR1 SGHTA, CDR2 FQGNSA. Trimming took off 1 base at V and 2 bases at J, with 10 bases between the two ends. The length of the CDR3 is 15 residues. CDR3 protein: CASSLEAGSTDTQYF. DNA for the CDR3: TGTGCCAGCAGCTTAGAGGCAGGGTCCACAGATACGCAGTATTTT.

The V call is TRBV4-1, the J call TRBJ2-7, with 9 bases matching TRBD2. V shed 4 bases, J shed 0 bases, and the junction held 4 bases outside the gene matches. CDR3 length: 15 amino acids. Germline V gives CDR1 MGHRA, CDR2 YSYEKL. CDR3 sequence (DNA): TGCGCCAGCAGCCTCCTTAGCGGGAGCTCCTACGAGCAGTACTTC. It codes for CASSLLSGSSYEQYF.

This chain links TRBV29-1 with TRBJ1-2; D may be TRBD1 (6 bases). This CDR3 has 12 amino acids. V was trimmed by 6 bases and J by 2 bases, leaving 10 bases between them. Germline V CDR1 and CDR2: SQVTM, ANQGSEA. CDR3 sequence: CSVGTTNYGYTF. The CDR3 DNA reads as TGCAGCGTAGGGACAACGAACTATGGCTACACCTTC.

The V and J genes are TRBV25-1 and TRBJ2-3; 11 bases map to TRBD2. This CDR3 contains 18 residues. Per germline, CDR1 MGHDK and CDR2 SYGVNS. Trimming cost V 2 bases and J 0 bases; bases outside gene matches: 7. In DNA form, the CDR3 reads TGTGCCAGCAGTGAAAGGTGGGGACTAGCGGATAGCACAGATACGCAGTATTTT. Protein: CASSERWGLADSTDTQYF.

The chain joins TRBV7-6 to TRBJ1-1; unclear D gene. Germline V gene sequence: CDR1 SGHVS, CDR2 FNYEAQ. The CDR3 totals 14 residues. The V gene lost 5 bases and the J gene lost 0 bases, with 10 bases spanning the gap. The CDR3 reads CASSLRYMNTEAFF. The CDR3, as DNA: TGTGCCAGCAGCCTCAGGTACATGAACACTGAAGCTTTCTTT.

This clone was picked up a small number of times. V is TRBV11-1 and J is TRBJ2-4; the D gene is possibly TRBD1 (5 bases). Germline assignment: CDR1 SGHAT and CDR2 FQDESV (reference sequence). The CDR3 loop spans 15 amino acids. V was clipped by 0 bases and J by 2 bases, with 8 bases between them. The CDR3 region is CASSLARGSKNIQYF. The CDR3 nucleotides are TGTGCCAGCAGCTTAGCAAGGGGCTCCAAAAACATTCAGTACTTC.

The gene calls are TRBV2 and TRBJ2-1, with TRBD2 as a possible D gene (6 bases). From germline, CDR1 is SNHLY and CDR2 FYNNEI. The ends were cut back, 1 base at V and 8 bases at J, with 12 bases in the middle. CDR3 length equals 14 residues. The CDR3 bases are TGTGCCAGCAGTGAAGTACTAGCCAACTATGAGCAGTTCTTC. Residues: CASSEVLANYEQFF.

The V and J genes are TRBV7-2 and TRBJ2-3; 14 bases are a match to TRBD2. Looked up from germline, CDR1 is SGHTA and CDR2 is FQGNSA. There are 17 residues in the CDR3. V was pared by 2 bases and J by 2 bases, with 3 bases of the junction left unmatched. The CDR3 DNA is TGTGCCAGCAGCTTACTGGGACTAGCGGGGGTCACAGATACGCAGTATTTT. It translates to CASSLLGLAGVTDTQYF.

This chain links TRBV6-5 with TRBJ1-2; D uncertain. The ends were cut back, 0 bases at V and 1 base at J, with 12 bases in the middle. The CDR3 is 16 residues long. Germline CDR1 and CDR2: MNHEY and SVGAGI. CDR3 sequence: CASSYSSAKLNYGYTF. The CDR3 DNA reads TGTGCCAGCAGTTACTCATCAGCGAAACTTAACTATGGCTACACCTTC.

The rearrangement links TRBV6-1 to TRBJ1-1; D gene unclear. The CDR3 has 13 residues. The germline CDR1 and CDR2 sequences are MNHNS and SASEGT. V was cut by 2 bases and J by 0 bases, with 4 bases left in between. Written as DNA, the CDR3 is TGTGCCAGCAGTGAACGAGTGAACACTGAAGCTTTCTTT. This gives the protein CASSERVNTEAFF.